This T cell receptor beta chain emerged from a study of cytomegalovirus exposure and HLA in healthy donors. V shed 7 bases and J shed 4 bases, with 16 bases lying between them. The CDR3 loop spans 13 amino acids. Germline CDR1 reads SQVTM; CDR2 reads ANQGSEA. Data came from immunoSEQ multiplex PCR; TCRdb stores just in-frame clones and leaves some out. Of about 130,000 clones detected, just under 85% appear once; the ten largest clones hold roughly 27%. This TCR derives from a man aged 25 to 45 in good health and CMV-seropositive. The sequenced sample was PBMCs. The genes are TRBV29-1 and TRBJ1-2, with a possible D match to TRBD1 (5 bases). CDR3 DNA sequence: TGCAGCGGAGGGGACCCGGGAGTCTATGGCTACACCTTC. Translation gives CSGGDPGVYGYTF.